This T cell receptor (beta chain) was captured by sequencing in a study of blood T cell repertoires in COVID-19. Participant-given clinical history determined each cohort assignment. Trimming shortened V by 5 bases and J by 0 bases, and 14 bases separated the two germline ends. Germline V gene data show CDR1 as PRHDT and CDR2 as FYEKMQ (reference sequence). This CDR3 has 15 residues. Profiling relied on immunoSEQ multiplex PCR, and the TCRdb table lists in-frame clones only, not all of them. The profile shows some 190,000 clones, roughly 80% of them singletons. The chain carries TRBV13 and TRBJ2-7; perhaps TRBD2 as D (5 bases). Material for sequencing was PBMCs or T cells enriched from blood (not recorded which). The source of this sequence is a man in his 60s who had been exposed to COVID-19. CDR3: CASSQRTRSSYEQYF. CDR3 nucleotides: TGTGCCAGCAGCCAAAGGACTCGGTCCTCCTACGAGCAGTACTTC.